This entry concerns a single TCR beta chain. Its antigen is unknown. The record originates from a study of vaccination effects on CD4 cells after COVID-19. Study-level information: Subjects were given two BNT162b2 or mRNA-1273 vaccine doses.

Findings and limits, study-wide: Marked clonal contraction was seen late after vaccination (in both infection- and vaccine-induced clones). Researchers reported few convalescent patients and no early post-infection timepoints in the study.

TCRdb's copy holds only in-frame clones and misses some; the assay was immunoSEQ multiplex PCR. The sample shows 65,000 to 90,000 clones, 65% to 80% of them seen only once. Antigen-specific CD4+ T cell clonotypes were called by their expansion after viral peptide-pool culture in ViraFEST. After around ten days in culture, the CD4+ T cells were isolated. Absence of prior SARS-CoV-2 infection characterized the vaccine recipients, who showed negative nucleocapsid antibodies. Cultures received IL-2 medium that replaced half the medium on days 3 and 7. This CDR3 contains 16 residues. Unmatched junction bases numbered 12, after V lost 3 bases and J lost 5 bases. In germline, CDR1 is SGHAT, CDR2 FQNNGV.

V is TRBV11-2 and J is TRBJ2-5; TRBD2 matches 7 bases. The specimen was CD4+ T cells from PBMCs cultured with HCoV-NL63 spike peptides, collected before COVID-19 vaccination. This clonotype was obtained from a human donor who received a COVID-19 vaccine. CDR3 sequence: CASSLRTRAFPETQYF. The CDR3 nucleotides are TGTGCCAGCAGCTTGCGGACTAGAGCCTTCCCGGAGACCCAGTACTTC.